Listed here are 9 T cell receptor beta chains from one sample, sequenced in a study of early T cells in non-severe SARS-CoV-2 infection. TCRdb processed the 5' RACE reads anew with MiXCR; each CDR3 protein has one entry. The sample records around 50,000 distinct CDR3 sequences, about an eighth being singletons. The specimen was whole blood. The receptors were sampled from an adult who was a healthcare worker with PCR-confirmed SARS-CoV-2 infection or an uninfected control (not recorded which).

The V and J genes are TRBV5-1 and TRBJ1-1; the D gene is possibly TRBD1 (5 bases). The length of the CDR3 is 17 residues. Deletions cut 4 bases from V and 5 bases from J, with 24 bases between. CDR1 and CDR2 (germline): SGHRS, YFSETQ. CDR3 bases: TGCGCCAGCAGCCGCCAGGGAAACCGGGGATTGGGGACTGAAGCTTTCTTT. Protein product: CASSRQGNRGLGTEAFF.

This clonotype was seen many times. The rearrangement links TRBV14 to TRBJ1-1; D possibly corresponds to TRBD1 (6 bases). This CDR3 spans 14 amino acids. Germline V gene lookup returns CDR1 SGHDN and CDR2 FVKESK. The V end was cut by 4 bases, the J end by 1 base, with 10 bases between. The DNA for the CDR3 is TGTGCCAGCAGCCCAGGGGTACGGAACACTGAAGCTTTCTTT. It translates to CASSPGVRNTEAFF.

The table lists this clonotype with many counts. This chain uses TRBV7-2 with TRBJ2-3; D remains ambiguous. Deletions cut 6 bases from V and 3 bases from J, with 13 bases between. This CDR3 is 14 amino acids long. Germline V gene data show CDR1 as SGHTA and CDR2 as FQGNSA. The CDR3 nucleotides are TGTGCCAGCAGTATCCAGATGAGTACAGATACGCAGTATTTT. Residues: CASSIQMSTDTQYF. The whole variable domain, filled in from reference TRBV7-2 and TRBJ2-3, reads GAGVSQSPSNKVTEKGKDVELRCDPISGHTALYWYRQSLGQGLEFLIYFQGNSAPDKSGLPSDRFSAERTGGSVSTLTIQRTQQEDSAVYLCASSIQMSTDTQYFGPGTRLTVL.

This clonotype was counted ten times or more. The chain combines TRBV28 with TRBJ2-7; maybe TRBD1 (5 bases). The CDR3 is made up of 15 amino acids. V lost 3 bases, J lost 2 bases, and 14 bases lay in between. Germline V gives CDR1 MDHEN, CDR2 SYDVKM. DNA of the CDR3: TGTGCCAGCAGTTTGGTAGGGGCCCGAACCTACGAGCAGTACTTC. Translating gives CASSLVGARTYEQYF.

In this sample, this clonotype turned up a few times. This sequence joins TRBV20-1 and TRBJ1-5; D remains unclear. The germline V gene has CDR1 DFQATT and CDR2 SNEGSKA (reference sequence). Trimming removed 5 bases at V and 2 bases at J, with 13 bases between. The CDR3 contains 14 residues. DNA for the CDR3: TGCAGTGCTTCAAGGTCATGGGGCAATCAGCCCCAGCATTTT. Its protein is CSASRSWGNQPQHF.

There are many counts of this clonotype. The V gene is TRBV5-1, the J gene TRBJ1-4; no clear D gene. The germline V gene encodes CDR1 SGHRS and CDR2 YFSETQ. With 4 bases removed from V and 0 bases from J, the gap between germline ends came to 10 bases. The CDR3 is made up of 15 amino acids. The CDR3 region has the DNA TGCGCCAGCAGCCCCAGCGGAGCAACTAATGAAAAACTGTTTTTT. It is translated as CASSPSGATNEKLFF.

In this sample, this clonotype turned up many times. The chain uses TRBV20-1 and TRBJ2-1, with 7 bases that match TRBD2. The CDR3 is 14 residues long. The V gene end was trimmed by 1 base and the J gene end by 7 bases; junction bases not matched to a gene: 7. The germline V gene has CDR1 DFQATT and CDR2 SNEGSKA (reference sequence). CDR3 nucleotide sequence: TGCAGTGCTAGAGTCGGGGTGGGAGGGAATGAGCAGTTCTTC. It translates to CSARVGVGGNEQFF.

This clonotype was counted ten times or more. J is TRBJ2-1 and V is TRBV20-1; 7 nucleotides agree with TRBD2. J was trimmed by 7 bases and V by 0 bases; bases with no gene match: 3. CDR1 is DFQATT, CDR2 SNEGSKA, per germline (reference sequence). The CDR3 sequence is 13 residues long. Here the CDR3 DNA reads TGCAGTGCTAGAGAGCGGACTAGAAATGAGCAGTTCTTC. Its protein is CSARERTRNEQFF.

In its sample, this clonotype was seen a few times. This chain links TRBV9 with TRBJ2-3; D gene unclear. Trimming removed 4 bases from V and 2 bases from J, with 8 bases in between. The CDR3 sequence is 13 residues long. Per germline, CDR1 SGDLS and CDR2 YYNGEE. CDR3 sequence (DNA): TGTGCCAGCAGCCTAAGATTCACAGATACGCAGTATTTT. This codes for CASSLRFTDTQYF.